Below, 5 T cell receptor beta chains from the same sample are listed, as sequenced in a study of T cell responses to AZD1222 COVID-19 vaccine. Libraries were prepared by immunoSEQ multiplex PCR; TCRdb keeps only in-frame clonotypes and omits some of them. The sample records some 180,000 clones, over 80% being singletons. Specimen: peripheral blood, collected 28 days after the second dose of the MenACWY control vaccine. The receptors come from an adult who received the MenACWY meningococcal vaccine as a control.

This chain connects TRBV19 to TRBJ1-2; the D gene is possibly TRBD1 (6 bases). The CDR3 length is 14 residues. Germline V gene sequence: CDR1 LNHDA, CDR2 SQIVND (reference sequence). V was clipped by 9 bases and J by 4 bases, with 18 bases between them. The CDR3 here is CASTGAGVFYGYTF. The CDR3 nucleotides are TGTGCCAGCACGGGGGCAGGTGTCTTCTATGGCTACACCTTC.

This chain links TRBV5-5 with TRBJ2-5; 7 bases match TRBD1. The CDR3 runs 15 residues. The V gene's germline CDR1 is SGHKS and CDR2 YYEKEE (reference sequence). Trimming at V came to 2 bases and at J to 5 bases, leaving 9 bases not matched to a gene. The CDR3 is CASSLRGQGWETQYF. The CDR3 DNA sequence: TGTGCCAGCAGCTTAAGGGGGCAAGGATGGGAGACCCAGTACTTC.

The genes are TRBV7-2 and TRBJ2-7; D uncertain. CDR1 and CDR2 from the germline V gene are SGHTA and FQGNSA. The CDR3 spans 13 residues. V was trimmed by 1 base and J by 6 bases, leaving 10 bases between them. Here the CDR3 DNA reads TGTGCCAGCAGCTTAGTGAAAGTAGCCGAGCAGTACTTC. Protein: CASSLVKVAEQYF.

This clone was observed once. The chain employs TRBV11-1 and TRBJ2-5, with D possibly matching TRBD1 (6 bases). Germline CDR1 is SGHAT and CDR2 is FQDESV (reference sequence). Trimming took off 5 bases at V and 2 bases at J, with 12 bases between the two ends. The CDR3 consists of 14 residues. In nucleotides, the CDR3 is TGTGCCAGCAGCCCCGGACAGCTTCAAGAGACCCAGTACTTC. It codes for CASSPGQLQETQYF. Combining the CDR3 with reference TRBV11-1 and TRBJ2-5 gives the whole variable domain EAEVAQSPRYKITEKSQAVAFWCDPISGHATLYWYRQILGQGPELLVQFQDESVVDDSQLPKDRFSAERLKGVDSTLKIQPAELGDSAMYLCASSPGQLQETQYFGPGTRLLVL.

The chain employs TRBV6-5 and TRBJ1-3; D call uncertain. Germline lookup yields CDR1 MNHEY and CDR2 SVGAGI. This CDR3 region has 15 residues. V lost 6 bases and J lost 3, with 15 bases in between. The CDR3 loop reads CASREEVFRGNTIYF. The CDR3 bases are TGTGCCAGCAGGGAGGAGGTCTTTCGTGGAAACACCATATATTTT.